This T cell receptor (beta chain) originates from a study of blood T cell repertoires in COVID-19. This CDR3 comprises 17 residues. The V segment lost 2 bases and the J segment 2 bases; nucleotides outside the gene matches: 8. The germline gives CDR1 MDHEN, CDR2 SYDVKM. In the source study's methods: Amplification of reference gene primers was used by the study to estimate nucleated cell counts. Assay used: immunoSEQ multiplex PCR; TCRdb lists only in-frame clones, some missing. That table supplies the V and J calls and clone size; D and trimming were determined from the DNA. The profile shows 400,000 to 550,000 clones, roughly 85% of them singletons.

The genes are TRBV28 and TRBJ2-1, with 8 nucleotides matching TRBD2. The TCR originated in a woman aged 18-35 years with acute COVID-19. Source material: PBMCs or T cells enriched from blood (not recorded which). CDR3 residues: CASSLVVLADTYNEQFF. The CDR3 DNA sequence: TGTGCCAGCAGTTTAGTAGTACTAGCGGACACCTACAATGAGCAGTTCTTC.